The 10 T cell receptor beta chains presented below share a single source sample, sequenced in a study of T-cell reconstitution after alpha-beta-depleted transplantation in children. The TCRbeta library was prepared with unique molecular identifiers. Each CDR3 protein is one row after TCRdb ran MiXCR on the PCR reads. The data contain 580,000 or so distinct CDR3 sequences, roughly 23% of them singletons. The sample consisted of PBMCs, mostly from graft donor cells, taken 360 days after TCRalphabeta/CD19-depleted stem cell transplant. These TCRs come from a boy younger than two who had a stem cell transplant for acute myeloid leukemia, so the T cells may come from the graft donor.

This CDR3 is CSARLMNEQFF. As DNA, the CDR3 is TGCAGTGCTAGGCTGATGAATGAGCAGTTCTTC. The V call is TRBV20-1, the J call TRBJ2-1; unclear D gene. V lost 3 bases, J lost 7 bases, and 7 bases lay in between. The CDR3 has 11 residues. Germline V CDR1 and CDR2: DFQATT, SNEGSKA (reference sequence).

This clonotype was seen ten or more times. This sequence joins TRBV4-1 and TRBJ1-1, with D perhaps matching TRBD1 (6 bases). V dropped 2 bases and J dropped 0 bases, with 13 bases sitting between them. Germline V gene data show CDR1 as MGHRA and CDR2 as YSYEKL. The length of the CDR3 is 16 residues. CDR3: CASSQMGKGVNTEAFF. DNA for the CDR3: TGCGCCAGCAGCCAAATGGGAAAGGGGGTGAACACTGAAGCTTTCTTT.

This clonotype was recorded many times. The chain carries TRBV7-3 and TRBJ2-1, with TRBD2 matching 8 bases. This CDR3 has 15 residues. J gave up 8 bases and V 1 base, and 7 bases lay outside the gene matches. Germline lookup yields CDR1 SGHTA and CDR2 FQGTGA. The CDR3 sequence is CASSLNPSGSYEQFF. The CDR3 DNA follows: TGTGCCAGCAGCTTAAATCCTAGCGGGTCGTATGAGCAGTTCTTC. Based on the CDR3 plus reference TRBV7-3 and TRBJ2-1, the full variable domain is GAGVSQTPSNKVTEKGKYVELRCDPISGHTALYWYRQSLGQGPEFLIYFQGTGAADDSGLPNDRFFAVRPEGSVSTLKIQRTERGDSAVYLCASSLNPSGSYEQFFGPGTRLTVL.

The table lists this clonotype with many counts. The rearrangement links TRBV12-3 or TRBV12-4 to TRBJ2-2; either TRBD1 or TRBD2 may supply D (5 bases each). V was shortened by 6 bases and J by 5 bases, with 10 bases between the two germline ends. The CDR3 consists of 13 residues. The CDR3 region has the DNA TGTGCCAGCAGACCCGGGGCGACCGGGGAGCTGTTTTTT. Translating it yields CASRPGATGELFF.

This clonotype has at least ten counts. J is TRBJ2-7 and V is TRBV29-1, with D perhaps TRBD1 or TRBD2 (6 bases each). V was clipped by 0 bases and J by 7 bases, with 13 bases between them. Germline-derived CDR1 and CDR2 are SQVTM and ANQGSEA. The CDR3 runs to 13 residues. In DNA form, the CDR3 reads TGCAGCGTTGAAGAAAGTATAGGGGGGGAGCAGTACGTC. Residues: CSVEESIGGEQYV.

This clonotype was recorded a few times. V gene TRBV6-5 combines with J gene TRBJ1-4; D remains unclear. Germline V lookup: CDR1 MNHEY, CDR2 SVGAGI. The CDR3 has 13 residues. V gave up 0 bases and J gave up 6 bases, with 5 bases separating them. The CDR3 loop is CASSYSRYEKLFF. The CDR3 DNA is TGTGCCAGCAGTTACTCGCGTTATGAAAAACTGTTTTTT.

The rearrangement joins TRBV15 to TRBJ2-1; no clear D gene. Germline V CDR1 and CDR2: LNHNV, YYDKDF (reference sequence). The CDR3 length is 16 residues. V dropped 3 bases and J dropped 0 bases, with 12 bases sitting between them. Here the CDR3 reads CATSSPLVPSYNEQFF. The DNA for the CDR3 is TGTGCCACCAGCAGTCCCTTAGTGCCCTCCTACAATGAGCAGTTCTTC.

V and J are TRBV4-3 and TRBJ2-3; D remains ambiguous. Trimming took off 1 base at V and 6 bases at J, with 17 bases between the two ends. The germline V gene has CDR1 LGHNA and CDR2 YSLEER. The CDR3 consists of 16 residues. The CDR3 sequence: CASSQANWDSADTQYF. CDR3 sequence (DNA): TGCGCCAGCAGCCAAGCTAATTGGGATTCCGCGGATACGCAGTATTTT.

V is TRBV10-3 and J is TRBJ2-3; 14 bases are a match to TRBD2. CDR1 and CDR2 (germline): ENHRY, SYGVKD. The CDR3 has 17 residues. J gave up 6 bases and V 6 bases, and 11 bases lay outside the gene matches. The CDR3 loop reads CAIRPGLAGGMKDTQYF. CDR3 DNA: TGTGCCATCAGACCCGGACTAGCGGGGGGAATGAAGGATACGCAGTATTTT.

The sample holds a few counts of this clonotype. The chain couples TRBV7-9 to TRBJ2-5, with a tentative D call TRBD2 (5 bases). Germline CDR1 SEHNR, CDR2 FQNEAQ (reference sequence). This CDR3 contains 14 residues. Between the trimmed V and J ends, which lost 10 bases and 5 bases, there was a span of 20 bases. In DNA, the CDR3 is TGTGCCAACTCCCCTTGGAGGCCCAGGGAGACCCAGTACTTC. It translates to CANSPWRPRETQYF.